Described below is a single T cell receptor (beta chain) sequence and its context. The antigen it recognizes is unknown. No base qualities exist here, and no much larger clone lies one base off it. Trimming takes 2 bases off V and 2 bases off J; junction bases not matched to a gene: 4. CDR1 and CDR2, per the germline V gene (reference sequence), are GTSNPN and SVGIG. CDR3 length: 15 amino acids, cysteine to phenylalanine. Only the CDR3 DNA stays, 45 bases, in frame from base 1. These data belong to a study of T cell changes during pregnancy in multiple sclerosis (dated by TCRdb to the late 2010s). Background for the entire study: The study looked at changes in the T cell repertoire across pregnancy in women with multiple sclerosis.

Libraries were built with the immunoSEQ multiplex PCR assay. TCRdb retrieved this table from immuneACCESS and kept in-frame rearrangements only. Not all clones are present; in checked studies, unresolved V genes account for under half, and no reason is known for the remainder. This sample comprises 70,000 to 100,000 clones, under 95% of them detected only once. 1.5% to 1.7% of the sample goes to the ten largest clones. The sample consisted of peripheral blood, taken in the first trimester of pregnancy. The source of this sequence is a female donor with multiple sclerosis, enrolled in a pregnancy study. The rearrangement combines TRBV30 with TRBJ2-7; the central 12 bases match TRBD2. The nucleotide sequence reads as follows: TGTGCCTGGAGTACCCGGACTAGCGGGACCTACGAGCAGTACTTC. This translates into CAWSTRTSGTYEQYF.